This record looks at one TCR beta chain sequence and its context. Its antigen remains unidentified. V was cut by 3 bases and J by 6 bases, with 4 bases left in between. Looked up from germline, CDR1 is KGHSH and CDR2 is LQKENI. The CDR3 runs to 11 residues. These data belong to a study of beta chain features in type 1 diabetes. Reverse transcription of all isolated RNA meant that expressed TCRB transcripts were sequenced. Using immunoSEQ multiplex PCR, the repertoire was profiled, and TCRdb retains in-frame clones only, with some absent. The sample has about 14,000 clones, roughly 67% seen once. Study results and caveats: Among patients with Type 1 diabetes, TCRB CDR3s were moderately but significantly shorter in every one of the four CD4+ subsets.

The clonotype originates from a woman aged 18-29 years with type 1 diabetes. The chain is built from TRBV18 and TRBJ2-3; no definite D call. The specimen sequenced was stem cell memory CD4+ T cells from blood. CDR3 sequence: CASSPADTQYF. The CDR3 coding sequence is TGTGCCAGCTCACCCGCGGATACGCAGTATTTT.